This T cell receptor beta chain came from a study of a mutant IDH1 vaccine in newly diagnosed glioma. Across the whole study: There were eight vaccinations for patients, given in weeks 1, 3, 5, 7, 11, 15, 19 and 23. Once 4-6 weeks had passed after radiotherapy alone, vaccination started, or it started with temozolomide cycles. Patients' prior therapy spanned radiotherapy, temozolomide, or both; most underwent both.

Produced via immunoSEQ multiplex PCR; TCRdb's table is partial and in-frame only. The sample consists of roughly 120,000 clones, 75% to 90% of them appearing once. Trimming pared 8 bases from V and 2 bases from J, leaving 13 bases between. The CDR3 consists of 13 residues. CDR1 is SGHRS and CDR2 is YFSETQ in the germline V gene. Worth noting for this clone: The antigen remains unidentified.

As for time point: week 11, during vaccination. What each vaccine dose contained was 300 ug of mutant IDH1 20-mer peptide, accompanied by topical imiquimod. Sequenced material: PBMCs, taken from a glioma patient whose treatment included an IDH1 peptide vaccine. The chain carries TRBV5-1 and TRBJ2-5; D remains unclear. The TCR was taken from a woman between 50 and 59 years old with glioma. The CDR3 here is CASYLTGQETQYF. The CDR3 DNA follows: TGCGCCAGTTACCTTACCGGACAAGAGACCCAGTACTTC.